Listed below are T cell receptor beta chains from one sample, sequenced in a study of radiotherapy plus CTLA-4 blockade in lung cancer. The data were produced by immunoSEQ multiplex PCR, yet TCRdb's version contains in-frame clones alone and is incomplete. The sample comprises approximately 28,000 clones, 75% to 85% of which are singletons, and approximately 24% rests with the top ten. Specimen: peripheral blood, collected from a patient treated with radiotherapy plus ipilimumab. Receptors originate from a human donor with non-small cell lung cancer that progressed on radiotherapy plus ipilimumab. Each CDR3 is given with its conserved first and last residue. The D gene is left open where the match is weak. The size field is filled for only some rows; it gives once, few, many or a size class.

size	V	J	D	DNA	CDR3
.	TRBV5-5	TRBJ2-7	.	TGTGCCAGCAGCTTGGTTCAGGGGACCTACGAGCAGTACTTC	CASSLVQGTYEQYF
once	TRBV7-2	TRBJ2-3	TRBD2	TGTGCCAGCAGCACCAGCGGGGGCACAGATACGCAGTATTTT	CASSTSGGTDTQYF
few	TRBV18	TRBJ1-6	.	TGTGCCAGCTCCGTTCCCCGATCCGGGGCCCTTCTCCACTTT	CASSVPRSGALLHF
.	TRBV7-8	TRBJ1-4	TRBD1	TGTGCCAGCAGCCCTAGACAGGGGGGAACTAATGAAAAACTGTTTTTT	CASSPRQGGTNEKLFF
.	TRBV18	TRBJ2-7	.	TGTGCCAGCTCGTTGGACACTGCCTCCTACGAGCAGTACTTC	CASSLDTASYEQYF
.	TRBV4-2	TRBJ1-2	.	TGTGCCAGCACCCAAGACATTTACTATGGCTACACCTTC	CASTQDIYYGYTF
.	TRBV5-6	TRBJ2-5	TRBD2	TGTGCCAGCAGCTCGGGGACTAGTGAGACCCAGTACTTC	CASSSGTSETQYF
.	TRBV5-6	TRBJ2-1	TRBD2	TGTGCCAGCAGCTTCGCGGGAGATTGGAATGAGCAGTTCTTC	CASSFAGDWNEQFF
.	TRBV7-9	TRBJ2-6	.	TGTGCCAGCAGCCAGGCGATCACAGGGCCCTCTGGGGCCAACGTCCTGACTTTC	CASSQAITGPSGANVLTF
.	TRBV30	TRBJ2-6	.	TGTGCCTGTCCATCGGGACCATTCTCTGGGGCCAACGTCCTGACTTTC	CACPSGPFSGANVLTF
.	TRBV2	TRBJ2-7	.	TGTGCCAGCAGTGACTACGAGCAGTACTTC	CASSDYEQYF
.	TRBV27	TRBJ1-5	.	TGTGCCAGCAGTTTAGACTCCGCTAGCAATCAGCCCCGGCATTTT	CASSLDSASNQPRHF
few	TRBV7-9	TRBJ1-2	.	TGTGCCAGCAGCCCGGGGGGGGGCGGCTACACCTTC	CASSPGGGGYTF
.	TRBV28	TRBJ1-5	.	TGTGCCAGCAGTTCGGGTTATACAGGTGGCAATCAGCCCCAGCATTTT	CASSSGYTGGNQPQHF
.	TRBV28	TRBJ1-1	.	TGTGCCAGCAGGTGGGGCCACATGAACACTGAAGCTTTCTTT	CASRWGHMNTEAFF
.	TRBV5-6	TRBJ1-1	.	TGTGCCAGCAGCTTGGGATCGGGACCAGGGAGGGCCACTGAAGCTTTCTTT	CASSLGSGPGRATEAFF
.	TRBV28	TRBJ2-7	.	TGTGCCAGCCTCCCCACACGGGAGACCCGCTACGAGCAGTACTTC	CASLPTRETRYEQYF
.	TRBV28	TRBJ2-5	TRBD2	TGTGCCAGCAGCGTTGCGGGGGGGCGGGAGACCCAGTACTTC	CASSVAGGRETQYF
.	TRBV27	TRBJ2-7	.	TGTGCCAGCAGTTTTGGCAGGGGAGTCTACGAGCAGTACTTC	CASSFGRGVYEQYF
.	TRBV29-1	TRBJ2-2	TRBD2	TGCAGCGTTGGCGGGAGAGTCAACACCGGGGAGCTGTTTTTT	CSVGGRVNTGELFF
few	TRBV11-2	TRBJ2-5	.	TGTGCCAGCAGCCCGCGACTAGTTGCAGAGACCCAGTACTTC	CASSPRLVAETQYF
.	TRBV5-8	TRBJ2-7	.	TGTGCCAGCAGTTCCGGGACCTATGCCTCCTACGAGCAGTACTTC	CASSSGTYASYEQYF